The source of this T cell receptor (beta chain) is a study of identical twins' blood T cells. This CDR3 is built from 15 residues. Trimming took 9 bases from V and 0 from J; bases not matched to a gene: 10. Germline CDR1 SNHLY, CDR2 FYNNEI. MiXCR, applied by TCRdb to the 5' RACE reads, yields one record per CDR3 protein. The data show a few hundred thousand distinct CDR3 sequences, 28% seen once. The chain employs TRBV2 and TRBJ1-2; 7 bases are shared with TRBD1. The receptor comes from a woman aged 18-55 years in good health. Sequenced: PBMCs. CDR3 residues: CASRGLLNSNYGYTF. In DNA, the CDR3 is TGTGCCAGTAGGGGGCTGCTGAACTCTAACTATGGCTACACCTTC.